A single sample is the source of the 26 T cell receptor beta chains below, sequenced in a study of glioma-infiltrating T cells after dendritic cell vaccination. Data came from immunoSEQ multiplex PCR; TCRdb stores just in-frame clones and leaves some out. The sample includes about 90,000 clones, more than 75% of them seen just once. Source: blood, taken before dendritic cell vaccination. The receptors shown here come from a human donor with glioblastoma.

V gene TRBV27 combines with J gene TRBJ1-2, with D possibly being TRBD1 (6 bases). V was clipped by 4 bases and J by 4 bases, with 16 bases between them. The CDR3 has 15 residues. Germline V gene data show CDR1 as MNHEY and CDR2 as SMNVEV (reference sequence). In DNA, the CDR3 is TGTGCCAGCAGTTACAGGACAGACAGAAGCTATGGCTACACCTTC. Translated, it gives CASSYRTDRSYGYTF.

The V and J genes are TRBV29-1 and TRBJ2-3; D is possibly TRBD2 (6 bases). The CDR3 loop spans 13 amino acids. V was trimmed by 4 bases and J by 3 bases, leaving 11 bases between them. Germline CDR1 reads SQVTM; CDR2 reads ANQGSEA. CDR3 sequence (DNA): TGCAGCGTTGCCGGGAGTGGAACAGATACGCAGTATTTT. It translates to CSVAGSGTDTQYF.

As to this clone: Other DNA sequences of this sample code for an identical CDR3. The chain uses TRBV10-3 and TRBJ1-2, with TRBD1 matching 10 bases. Looked up from germline, CDR1 is ENHRY and CDR2 is SYGVKD. The V gene end was trimmed by 5 bases and the J gene end by 8 bases; junction bases not matched to a gene: 8. The CDR3 is 14 amino acids. The CDR3 DNA reads as TGTGCCATCAGTTCCGGACAGGGGGAAAGGGGCTACACCTTC. It codes for CAISSGQGERGYTF.

This chain connects TRBV10-1 to TRBJ2-2; D perhaps matches TRBD1 (5 bases). Germline loops: CDR1 WNHNN, CDR2 SYGVQD (reference sequence). V was trimmed by 3 bases and J by 6 bases, leaving 8 bases between them. This CDR3 spans 13 amino acids. CDR3 sequence: CASSERGAGELFF. DNA for the CDR3: TGCGCCAGCAGTGAAAGGGGCGCCGGGGAGCTGTTTTTT.

The V call is TRBV5-1, the J call TRBJ2-7, with 13 bases that match TRBD2. The length of the CDR3 is 15 residues. Trimming removed 5 bases from V and 2 bases from J; junction bases left unmatched: 4. The germline gives CDR1 SGHRS, CDR2 YFSETQ. CDR3 amino acids: CASSFGLAGAYEQYF. DNA of the CDR3: TGCGCCAGCAGTTTTGGACTAGCGGGGGCCTACGAGCAGTACTTC.

V gene TRBV7-2 combines with J gene TRBJ2-3, with 7 positions matching TRBD2. The CDR3 is 12 residues long. The ends lost 4 bases at V and 6 bases at J; junction bases unmatched: 1. CDR1 SGHTA and CDR2 FQGNSA come from the germline V gene. CDR3 amino acids: CASSWDYDTQYF. CDR3 nucleotide sequence: TGTGCCAGCAGCTGGGACTATGATACGCAGTATTTT.

The rearrangement joins TRBV7-9 to TRBJ1-5; D unresolved. Trimming removed 4 bases from V and 6 bases from J, with 7 bases in between. Germline CDR1 SEHNR, CDR2 FQNEAQ (reference sequence). The CDR3 extends over 12 amino acids. CDR3 region: CASSSSSQPQHF. The DNA for the CDR3 is TGTGCCAGCAGCTCCTCCTCTCAGCCCCAGCATTTT.

This clone has more than one count but fewer than ten. CDR3 DNA: TGTGCCAGCAGTGATCCCGGCGGTAATTCACCCCTCCACTTT. This sequence encodes CASSDPGGNSPLHF. The chain is built from TRBV6-1 and TRBJ1-6; no clear D gene. Per germline, CDR1 MNHNS and CDR2 SASEGT. This CDR3 comprises 14 residues. Deletions cut 3 bases from V and 6 bases from J, with 9 bases between.

This clone occurred once. V and J are TRBV7-6 and TRBJ2-1; 7 bases match TRBD2. Per germline, CDR1 SGHVS and CDR2 FNYEAQ. Trimming at V came to 2 bases and at J to 7 bases, leaving 17 bases not matched to a gene. This CDR3 region has 18 residues. In DNA form, the CDR3 reads TGTGCCAGCAGCTTACCAACAAGTCGAGCGGGAAACGCTAATGAGCAGTTCTTC. Translated, it gives CASSLPTSRAGNANEQFF.

The chain joins TRBV14 to TRBJ2-7; TRBD2 matches 7 bases. The CDR3 covers 16 residues. Germline CDR1 reads SGHDN; CDR2 reads FVKESK. Trimming removed 0 bases from V and 3 bases from J; junction bases left unmatched: 8. The chain's CDR3 is CASSQEMGGYNYEQYF. The CDR3 bases are TGTGCCAGCAGCCAAGAGATGGGGGGGTACAACTACGAGCAGTACTTC. The entire variable domain, with the rest obtained from reference TRBV14 and TRBJ2-7, is as follows: EAGVTQFPSHSVIEKGQTVTLRCDPISGHDNLYWYRRVMGKEIKFLLHFVKESKQDESGMPNNRFLAERTGGTYSTLKVQPAELEDSGVYFCASSQEMGGYNYEQYFGPGTRLTVT.

This clone was seen a few times. The rearrangement joins TRBV19 to TRBJ1-2; no definite D call. The CDR3 contains 15 residues. The V and J ends lost 8 bases and 8 bases respectively, with 24 bases between them. Germline values: CDR1 LNHDA, CDR2 SQIVND (reference sequence). CDR3 sequence: CASLPGRTTQKGYTF. Here the CDR3 DNA reads TGTGCCAGTTTACCGGGAAGAACTACCCAAAAGGGCTACACCTTC.

The rearrangement joins TRBV11-3 to TRBJ2-3; no definite D call. CDR1 is SGHNT, CDR2 YENEEA, per germline. Trimming pared 5 bases from V and 4 bases from J, leaving 19 bases between. The CDR3 is 16 residues long. The CDR3 DNA reads as TGTGCCAGCAGCCCCATCAGGCGTCTTAACGCAGATACGCAGTATTTT. Protein: CASSPIRRLNADTQYF.

The chain combines TRBV7-9 with TRBJ1-2; 7 bases map to TRBD1. V lost 2 bases and J lost 5; bases outside the gene matches: 2. Germline values: CDR1 SEHNR, CDR2 FQNEAQ (reference sequence). The CDR3 has 13 residues. DNA of the CDR3: TGTGCCAGCAGCTTACCCAGGGGGTATGGCTACACCTTC. This gives the protein CASSLPRGYGYTF.

J is TRBJ2-5 and V is TRBV9; 7 nucleotides agree with TRBD1. The DNA end favors TRBJ2-7, so the J call may be wrong. Germline CDR1 is SGDLS and CDR2 is YYNGEE. This CDR3 comprises 16 residues. CDR3 region: CASSRHVTGSSYEQYF. The CDR3 region has the DNA TGTGCCAGCAGCCGTCATGTGACAGGGAGCTCCTACGAGCAGTACTTC.

The rearrangement uses TRBV19 and TRBJ1-5; D gene uncertain. Germline V gene lookup returns CDR1 LNHDA and CDR2 SQIVND (reference sequence). The CDR3 is made up of 13 amino acids. Trimming removed 0 bases from V and 4 bases from J, with 4 bases in between. The CDR3 DNA reads as TGTGCCAGTAGTATAGATCCTAATCAGCCCCAGCATTTT. Amino acids: CASSIDPNQPQHF.

This clone was recorded at least ten times. The rearrangement links TRBV7-2 to TRBJ1-2, with 7 bases lining up with TRBD1. Germline trimming cut 2 bases from V and 0 bases from J; bases unmatched to any gene: 3. CDR1 and CDR2 from the germline V gene are SGHTA and FQGNSA. The CDR3 is made up of 15 amino acids. The CDR3 reads CASSLWDSSNYGYTF. DNA for the CDR3: TGTGCCAGCAGCTTATGGGACAGCTCTAACTATGGCTACACCTTC.

The chain has TRBV10-2 and TRBJ1-1; the D gene is possibly TRBD1 (5 bases). Trimming pared 8 bases from V and 6 bases from J, leaving 19 bases between. This CDR3 has 14 residues. Germline V gives CDR1 WSHSY, CDR2 SAAADI. For the CDR3, the DNA is TGCGCCAGCCGAGGGAGGCAGGGAGGATCTGAAGCTTTCTTT. This codes for CASRGRQGGSEAFF.

The V call is TRBV18, the J call TRBJ2-7, with TRBD1 matching over 7 bases. Germline CDR1 reads KGHSH; CDR2 reads LQKENI. The CDR3 contains 16 residues. J lost 2 bases, V lost 3 bases, and 10 bases had no gene match. DNA for the CDR3: TGTGCCAGCTCACCGACCGGGACAGATGGGACCTACGAGCAGTACTTC. Translating it yields CASSPTGTDGTYEQYF.

The gene calls are TRBV5-6 and TRBJ2-7; 8 bases fit TRBD1. The junction had 11 bases not matched to a gene; V was cut back by 6 bases and J by 6 bases. This CDR3 is built from 14 residues. Germline CDR1 is SGHDT and CDR2 is YYEEEE. The CDR3 sequence: CASTYLGQGAEQYF. CDR3 coding DNA: TGTGCCAGCACTTACTTGGGGCAGGGGGCCGAGCAGTACTTC. Using reference TRBV5-6 and TRBJ2-7 for the parts outside the CDR3, the full variable domain is DAGVTQSPTHLIKTRGQQVTLRCSPKSGHDTVSWYQQALGQGPQFIFQYYEEEERQRGNFPDRFSGHQFPNYSSELNVNALLLGDSALYLCASTYLGQGAEQYFGPGTRLTVT.

The chain employs TRBV6-5 and TRBJ2-1; D uncertain. V lost 6 bases and J lost 6, with 9 bases in between. The CDR3 runs 12 residues. Germline lookup yields CDR1 MNHEY and CDR2 SVGAGI. The CDR3 reads CASSHYINEQFF. Here the CDR3 DNA reads TGTGCCAGCAGCCACTACATCAATGAGCAGTTCTTC.

The V and J genes are TRBV2 and TRBJ2-1; D is unresolved. The V gene lost 3 bases and the J gene lost 8 bases, with 8 bases spanning the gap. The CDR3 has 12 amino acids. Germline assignment: CDR1 SNHLY and CDR2 FYNNEI. The CDR3: CASSESLDEQFF. CDR3 DNA: TGTGCCAGCAGTGAGAGTCTAGATGAGCAGTTCTTC.

The chain links TRBV5-1 to TRBJ1-4, with TRBD1 matching 7 bases. Germline CDR1 is SGHRS and CDR2 is YFSETQ. The J segment lost 3 bases and the V segment lost 8 bases, leaving 4 bases of the junction unmatched. The CDR3 is made up of 13 amino acids. CDR3 DNA: TGCGCCAGTAGGACAGGCTCTAATGAAAAACTGTTTTTT. Translated, it gives CASRTGSNEKLFF.

CDR3: CAWSVRTSGMSSYNEQFF. The CDR3 DNA sequence: TGTGCCTGGAGTGTACGGACTAGCGGAATGTCCTCCTACAATGAGCAGTTCTTC. This chain joins TRBV30 and TRBJ2-1, with 10 bases that match TRBD2. The CDR3 runs 18 residues. Germline values: CDR1 GTSNPN, CDR2 SVGIG (reference sequence). After removal of 0 bases from V and 0 bases from J, the junction contained 8 bases not matched to a gene.

This clone has only one observation. The V call is TRBV2, the J call TRBJ1-4; TRBD1 might be the D (6 bases). V lost 3 bases and J lost 5, with 10 bases in between. The length of the CDR3 is 14 residues. Germline-derived CDR1 and CDR2 are SNHLY and FYNNEI. This CDR3 is CASSEGQGNEKLFF. The CDR3 region has the DNA TGTGCCAGCAGTGAGGGTCAGGGGAATGAAAAACTGTTTTTT.

The V call is TRBV2, the J call TRBJ2-2; 7 positions agree with TRBD2. Per the germline V gene, CDR1 is SNHLY and CDR2 is FYNNEI. This CDR3 spans 14 amino acids. V lost 6 bases and J lost 6; bases outside the gene matches: 7. CDR3 coding DNA: TGTGCCAGCAGAACGGTTGGGGGGGCCGGGGAGCTGTTTTTT. This codes for CASRTVGGAGELFF.

A single count supports this clone. The chain is built from TRBV18 and TRBJ2-7; TRBD1 matches 10 bases. Germline V gene lookup returns CDR1 KGHSH and CDR2 LQKENI. Trimming cost V 3 bases and J 3 bases; bases outside gene matches: 5. The CDR3 spans 15 residues. The CDR3 spells CASSPDRGISYEQYF. CDR3 nucleotides: TGTGCCAGCTCACCGGACAGGGGGATAAGCTACGAGCAGTACTTC.